These T cell receptor beta chains were read from a single sample in a study of blood T cell repertoires in COVID-19. Profiling relied on immunoSEQ multiplex PCR, and the TCRdb table lists in-frame clones only, not all of them. The sample includes roughly 440,000 clones, about 87% seen only once; the top ten take 10% to 15%. The sample taken for sequencing was peripheral blood. All receptors derive from a woman aged 45-65 years with COVID-19, enrolled during active disease. Both conserved end residues are part of each CDR3. Fields, in order: V gene, D gene, J gene, clone size, CDR3 length, CDR3 DNA, CDR3 protein. D genes are given only for firm matches. Clone size is stated in some rows and not others, as once, few, many or a class when expanded.

V gene: TRBV27
D gene: -
J gene: TRBJ1-1
clone size: -
CDR3 length: 14
CDR3 DNA: TGTGCCAGCCGAGAGATGGGGGCGAACACTGAAGCTTTCTTT
CDR3 protein: CASREMGANTEAFF

V gene: TRBV21-1
D gene: -
J gene: TRBJ2-2
clone size: -
CDR3 length: 14
CDR3 DNA: TGTGCCAGCAGCAATACAGGAAACACCGGGGAGCTGTTTTTT
CDR3 protein: CASSNTGNTGELFF

V gene: TRBV5-4
D gene: -
J gene: TRBJ2-4
clone size: -
CDR3 length: 16
CDR3 DNA: TGTGCCAGCAGCTTTTGGGGGGTCAGGGCCAAAAACATTCAGTACTTC
CDR3 protein: CASSFWGVRAKNIQYF

V gene: TRBV10-3
D gene: TRBD1
J gene: TRBJ1-1
clone size: -
CDR3 length: 13
CDR3 DNA: TGTGCCACCCAAGGGACAGGGGGGACTGAAGCTTTCTTT
CDR3 protein: CATQGTGGTEAFF

V gene: TRBV13
D gene: -
J gene: TRBJ2-1
clone size: -
CDR3 length: 13
CDR3 DNA: TGTGCCAGCAGCTCCAGGGTCAGGGATGAGCAGTTCTTC
CDR3 protein: CASSSRVRDEQFF

V gene: TRBV14
D gene: TRBD2
J gene: TRBJ2-7
clone size: once
CDR3 length: 16
CDR3 DNA: TGTGCCAGCAGCCTCCTACTAGCGGGGGTTACCTACGAGCAGTACTTC
CDR3 protein: CASSLLLAGVTYEQYF

V gene: TRBV15
D gene: TRBD1
J gene: TRBJ2-3
clone size: -
CDR3 length: 12
CDR3 DNA: TGTGCCACCCAAGACAGGGGAGATACGCAGTATTTT
CDR3 protein: CATQDRGDTQYF

V gene: TRBV3-1/TRBV3-2
D gene: -
J gene: TRBJ2-1
clone size: -
CDR3 length: 13
CDR3 DNA: TGTGCCAGCAGCCCCGGACTAGGGGGGGCAAGATTCTTC
CDR3 protein: CASSPGLGGARFF

V gene: TRBV4-1
D gene: TRBD2
J gene: TRBJ2-2
clone size: -
CDR3 length: 15
CDR3 DNA: TGCGCCAGCAGACATAGCGGGGGGGACACCGGGGAGCTGTTTTTT
CDR3 protein: CASRHSGGDTGELFF

V gene: TRBV23-1
D gene: -
J gene: TRBJ1-2
clone size: -
CDR3 length: 19
CDR3 DNA: TGCGCCAGCAGTCAATCTGACATCGGGGGGGCAGCTTGTAACTATGGCTACACCTTC
CDR3 protein: CASSQSDIGGAACNYGYTF

V gene: TRBV11-2
D gene: TRBD1
J gene: TRBJ1-4
clone size: -
CDR3 length: 15
CDR3 DNA: TGTGCCAGCAGAACCCTGGACAGGGAGGGTGAAAAACTGTTTTTT
CDR3 protein: CASRTLDREGEKLFF

V gene: TRBV2
D gene: -
J gene: TRBJ1-2
clone size: -
CDR3 length: 16
CDR3 DNA: TGTGCCAGCGCCGATAATCCTGACAGGACCCTCTATGGCTACACCTTC
CDR3 protein: CASADNPDRTLYGYTF

V gene: TRBV6-5
D gene: TRBD1
J gene: TRBJ1-1
clone size: -
CDR3 length: 15
CDR3 DNA: TGTGCCAGCAGTTACTCGCTAGACAGGGTTAGTGAAGCTTTCTTT
CDR3 protein: CASSYSLDRVSEAFF

V gene: TRBV29-1
D gene: TRBD1
J gene: TRBJ1-1
clone size: -
CDR3 length: 12
CDR3 DNA: TGCAGCGTAGCCCGACAGGGGAGTGAAGCTTTCTTT
CDR3 protein: CSVARQGSEAFF

V gene: TRBV4-1
D gene: TRBD2
J gene: TRBJ2-1
clone size: few
CDR3 length: 15
CDR3 DNA: TGCGCCAGCAGCCTCTCCTATCGGGGGGGGCAGGAGCAGTTCTTC
CDR3 protein: CASSLSYRGGQEQFF

V gene: TRBV30
D gene: TRBD1
J gene: TRBJ1-2
clone size: -
CDR3 length: 15
CDR3 DNA: TGTGCCTGGAGGGCCGACAGGGGGCATGACTATGGCTACACCTTC
CDR3 protein: CAWRADRGHDYGYTF

V gene: TRBV10-3
D gene: TRBD1
J gene: TRBJ1-1
clone size: -
CDR3 length: 17
CDR3 DNA: TGTGCCATCAGTGAGTCGCGAACTCAGGGGGGGAACACTGAAGCTTTCTTT
CDR3 protein: CAISESRTQGGNTEAFF

V gene: TRBV30
D gene: -
J gene: TRBJ2-6
clone size: once
CDR3 length: 13
CDR3 DNA: TGTGCCTTGGGGATCGGTGGGGCCAACGTCCTGACTTTC
CDR3 protein: CALGIGGANVLTF

V gene: TRBV3-1/TRBV3-2
D gene: -
J gene: TRBJ2-7
clone size: -
CDR3 length: 16
CDR3 DNA: TGTGCCAGCAGCCAAGATCTCCCCTCTGTCTCCTACGAGCAGTACTTC
CDR3 protein: CASSQDLPSVSYEQYF

V gene: TRBV2
D gene: TRBD1
J gene: TRBJ2-3
clone size: -
CDR3 length: 15
CDR3 DNA: TGTGCCAGCAATCGGGCAGGGGGCGAGGCAGATACGCAGTATTTT
CDR3 protein: CASNRAGGEADTQYF

V gene: TRBV5-4
D gene: -
J gene: TRBJ2-4
clone size: -
CDR3 length: 16
CDR3 DNA: TGTGCCAGCAGCTCCCTGGTGCGGGGGCTCAAAAACATTCAGTACTTC
CDR3 protein: CASSSLVRGLKNIQYF

V gene: TRBV6-6
D gene: TRBD1
J gene: TRBJ2-2
clone size: few
CDR3 length: 16
CDR3 DNA: TGTGCCAGCAGTTTACAGGGGGGCGAAGTGCCCGGGGAGCTGTTTTTT
CDR3 protein: CASSLQGGEVPGELFF

V gene: TRBV4-1
D gene: TRBD1
J gene: TRBJ1-4
clone size: -
CDR3 length: 19
CDR3 DNA: TGCGCCAGCAGCCAAGAGGGGTGGGACAGGGGGCTCGGACGGGAAAAACTGTTTTTT
CDR3 protein: CASSQEGWDRGLGREKLFF

V gene: TRBV11-3
D gene: -
J gene: TRBJ2-1
clone size: -
CDR3 length: 15
CDR3 DNA: TGTGCCAGCAGCCGGGAGACATCCTCCTACAATGAGCAGTTCTTC
CDR3 protein: CASSRETSSYNEQFF

V gene: TRBV2
D gene: -
J gene: TRBJ1-1
clone size: -
CDR3 length: 14
CDR3 DNA: TGTGCCAGCAGGGATGACACAGTAGGGGCTGAAGCTTTCTTT
CDR3 protein: CASRDDTVGAEAFF

V gene: TRBV18
D gene: -
J gene: TRBJ1-6
clone size: -
CDR3 length: 18
CDR3 DNA: TGTGCCAGCTCACCCAGGGTCAGGGGCCGCGGTGGTAATTCACCCCTCCACTTT
CDR3 protein: CASSPRVRGRGGNSPLHF

V gene: TRBV29-1
D gene: -
J gene: TRBJ2-7
clone size: -
CDR3 length: 14
CDR3 DNA: TGCAGCGTTGGTGGAGGGCGGAAGACCTACGAGCAGTACTTC
CDR3 protein: CSVGGGRKTYEQYF

V gene: TRBV28
D gene: TRBD1
J gene: TRBJ1-1
clone size: -
CDR3 length: 13
CDR3 DNA: TGTGCCAGCAGACCCGGGACAGGGGTAGAAGCTTTCTTT
CDR3 protein: CASRPGTGVEAFF

V gene: TRBV12-2
D gene: -
J gene: TRBJ2-4
clone size: -
CDR3 length: 14
CDR3 DNA: TGTGCAAGTCGCTCTAGTCCTGGGGGGAGGATTCAGTACTTC
CDR3 protein: CASRSSPGGRIQYF

V gene: TRBV6-6
D gene: TRBD2
J gene: TRBJ2-7
clone size: -
CDR3 length: 15
CDR3 DNA: TGTGCCAGCAGGAGACTAGCGGGGGGGCCCTACGAGCAGTACTTC
CDR3 protein: CASRRLAGGPYEQYF

V gene: TRBV19
D gene: -
J gene: TRBJ2-7
clone size: -
CDR3 length: 14
CDR3 DNA: TGTGCCAGTAGTCGGGGGGCCAGCTCCTACGAGCAGTACTTC
CDR3 protein: CASSRGASSYEQYF

V gene: TRBV11-2
D gene: -
J gene: TRBJ2-1
clone size: -
CDR3 length: 14
CDR3 DNA: TGTGCCAGCAGCTTAATGCAGTCCTACAATGAGCAGTTCTTC
CDR3 protein: CASSLMQSYNEQFF

V gene: TRBV10-3
D gene: TRBD1
J gene: TRBJ1-1
clone size: few
CDR3 length: 13
CDR3 DNA: TGTGCCATCAGTGCCGGGAGGGGGCGAAAAGCTTTCTTT
CDR3 protein: CAISAGRGRKAFF

V gene: TRBV5-1
D gene: TRBD1
J gene: TRBJ2-2
clone size: -
CDR3 length: 15
CDR3 DNA: TGCGCCAGCAGCTTGGACAGGGGTTCGACCGGGGAGCTGTTTTTT
CDR3 protein: CASSLDRGSTGELFF

V gene: TRBV30
D gene: -
J gene: TRBJ1-6
clone size: few
CDR3 length: 15
CDR3 DNA: TGTGCCTGGACCCCAACTCCCCAGGGAGGTTCACCCCTCCACTTT
CDR3 protein: CAWTPTPQGGSPLHF

V gene: TRBV19
D gene: -
J gene: TRBJ1-2
clone size: -
CDR3 length: 16
CDR3 DNA: TGTGCCAGTAGTATCACAGGGTCCCACGATAACTATGGCTACACCTTC
CDR3 protein: CASSITGSHDNYGYTF

V gene: TRBV27
D gene: -
J gene: TRBJ1-6
clone size: -
CDR3 length: 14
CDR3 DNA: TGTGCCAGCAGTTCAACGACAGGATATTCACCCCTCCACTTT
CDR3 protein: CASSSTTGYSPLHF

V gene: TRBV2
D gene: TRBD2
J gene: TRBJ2-3
clone size: -
CDR3 length: 17
CDR3 DNA: TGTGCCACTTCGGGACTAGCGGGGGCCGGGGGCCCAGATACGCAGTATTTT
CDR3 protein: CATSGLAGAGGPDTQYF

V gene: TRBV7-2
D gene: -
J gene: TRBJ2-1
clone size: -
CDR3 length: 16
CDR3 DNA: TGTGCCAGCAGCTTAGTTTCCCGGGGCTCCTACAATGAGCAGTTCTTC
CDR3 protein: CASSLVSRGSYNEQFF

V gene: TRBV9
D gene: -
J gene: TRBJ2-2
clone size: -
CDR3 length: 12
CDR3 DNA: TGTGCCAGCAGCGTCGGTGTCCGGGAGCTGTTTTTT
CDR3 protein: CASSVGVRELFF

V gene: TRBV5-8
D gene: -
J gene: TRBJ1-6
clone size: -
CDR3 length: 12
CDR3 DNA: TGTGCCAGCAGCTTGGGGCGCGGCACCCTCCACTTT
CDR3 protein: CASSLGRGTLHF

V gene: TRBV7-9
D gene: TRBD1
J gene: TRBJ2-5
clone size: -
CDR3 length: 15
CDR3 DNA: TGTGCCAGCAGCCTGGGACAGGGGGAGCGGGAGACCCAGTACTTC
CDR3 protein: CASSLGQGERETQYF

V gene: TRBV6-2/TRBV6-3
D gene: TRBD1
J gene: TRBJ2-3
clone size: -
CDR3 length: 15
CDR3 DNA: TGTGCCAGCAGCCACCGGGACAGGGCCCCAGATACGCAGTATTTT
CDR3 protein: CASSHRDRAPDTQYF

V gene: TRBV5-5
D gene: TRBD1
J gene: TRBJ2-1
clone size: -
CDR3 length: 15
CDR3 DNA: TGTGCCAGCAGCCTCTTCAGGGGGCGCATCGATGAGCAGTTCTTC
CDR3 protein: CASSLFRGRIDEQFF

V gene: TRBV5-4
D gene: TRBD2
J gene: TRBJ2-1
clone size: -
CDR3 length: 18
CDR3 DNA: TGTGCCAGCAGCTTGGGGTCCCTCGGACTAGCGGGGGAAAATGAGCAGTTCTTC
CDR3 protein: CASSLGSLGLAGENEQFF

V gene: TRBV6-1
D gene: -
J gene: TRBJ2-1
clone size: -
CDR3 length: 16
CDR3 DNA: TGTGCCAGCAGTGAAGCGAGGCTAGTTACCTACAATGAGCAGTTCTTC
CDR3 protein: CASSEARLVTYNEQFF

V gene: TRBV28
D gene: TRBD1
J gene: TRBJ2-2
clone size: -
CDR3 length: 15
CDR3 DNA: TGTGCCAGCAGCCACCGGGACAGGGAGTTAGAGGAGCTGTTTTTT
CDR3 protein: CASSHRDRELEELFF

V gene: TRBV12-5
D gene: -
J gene: TRBJ1-5
clone size: -
CDR3 length: 13
CDR3 DNA: TGTGCTAGCGGGGGGGCCAGCAATCAGCCCCAGCATTTT
CDR3 protein: CASGGASNQPQHF

V gene: TRBV30
D gene: TRBD1
J gene: TRBJ1-2
clone size: -
CDR3 length: 15
CDR3 DNA: TGTGCCTGGAGCCCACGGGGGACAGTCGGGTATGGCTACACCTTC
CDR3 protein: CAWSPRGTVGYGYTF